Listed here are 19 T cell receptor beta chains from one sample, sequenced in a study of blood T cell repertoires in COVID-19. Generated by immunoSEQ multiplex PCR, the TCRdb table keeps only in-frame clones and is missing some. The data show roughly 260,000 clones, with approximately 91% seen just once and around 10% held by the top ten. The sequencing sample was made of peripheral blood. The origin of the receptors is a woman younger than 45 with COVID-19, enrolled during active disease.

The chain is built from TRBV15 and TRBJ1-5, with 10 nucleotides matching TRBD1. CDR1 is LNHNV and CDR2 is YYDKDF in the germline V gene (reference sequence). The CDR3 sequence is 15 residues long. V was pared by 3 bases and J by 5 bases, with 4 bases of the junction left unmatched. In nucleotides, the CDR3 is TGTGCCACCAGCAGCCGGGACAGGGGTGATCAGCCCCAGCATTTT. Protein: CATSSRDRGDQPQHF.

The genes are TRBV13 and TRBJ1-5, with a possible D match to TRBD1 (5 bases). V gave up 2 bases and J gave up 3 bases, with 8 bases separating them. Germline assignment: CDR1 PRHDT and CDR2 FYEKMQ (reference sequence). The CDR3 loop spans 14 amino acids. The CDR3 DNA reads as TGTGCCAGCAGCTTAAGACAGCTCAATCAGCCCCAGCATTTT. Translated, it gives CASSLRQLNQPQHF.

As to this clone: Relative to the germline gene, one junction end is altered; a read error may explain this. As DNA, the CDR3 is TGTGCCAGCAGTCACCGACAAAAGAGGGACTTC. This translates into CASSHRQKRDF. The rearrangement links TRBV27 to TRBJ2-7, with D tentatively TRBD2 (5 bases). The CDR3 is 11 residues long. Germline V gene data show CDR1 as MNHEY and CDR2 as SMNVEV (reference sequence).

DNA of the CDR3: TGCGCCAGCAGCTTACCCCCGACTAGCGGGAGTTCCTACAATGAGCAGTTCTTC. As protein: CASSLPPTSGSSYNEQFF. The V call is TRBV5-1, the J call TRBJ2-1; 12 bases agree with TRBD2. V shed 2 bases and J 1 base; nucleotides not matched to a gene: 7. This CDR3 has 18 residues. Germline V lookup: CDR1 SGHRS, CDR2 YFSETQ.

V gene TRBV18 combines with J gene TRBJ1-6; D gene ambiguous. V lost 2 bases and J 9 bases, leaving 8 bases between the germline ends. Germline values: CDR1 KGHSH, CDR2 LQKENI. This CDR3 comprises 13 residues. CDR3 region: CASSPSSGSPLHF. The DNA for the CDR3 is TGTGCCAGCTCACCATCCTCGGGTTCACCCCTCCACTTT.

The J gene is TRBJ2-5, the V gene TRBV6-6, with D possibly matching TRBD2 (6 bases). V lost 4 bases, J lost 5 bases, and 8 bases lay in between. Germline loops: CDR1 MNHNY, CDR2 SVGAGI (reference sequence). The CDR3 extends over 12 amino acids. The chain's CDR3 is CASSSGGETQYF. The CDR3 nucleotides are TGTGCCAGCAGTTCCGGAGGGGAGACCCAGTACTTC.

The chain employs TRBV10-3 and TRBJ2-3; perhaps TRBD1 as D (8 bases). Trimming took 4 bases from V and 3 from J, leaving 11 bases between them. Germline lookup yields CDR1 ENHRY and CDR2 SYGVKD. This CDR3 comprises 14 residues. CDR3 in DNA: TGTGCCATCAGTGTACAGGGGGGGACAGATACGCAGTATTTT. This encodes CAISVQGGTDTQYF.

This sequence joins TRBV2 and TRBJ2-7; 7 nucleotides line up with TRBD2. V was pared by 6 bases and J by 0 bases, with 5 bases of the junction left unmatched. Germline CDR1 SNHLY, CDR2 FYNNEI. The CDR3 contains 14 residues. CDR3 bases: TGTGCCAGCAGCCAGGGACTACTCTCCTACGAGCAGTACTTC. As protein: CASSQGLLSYEQYF.

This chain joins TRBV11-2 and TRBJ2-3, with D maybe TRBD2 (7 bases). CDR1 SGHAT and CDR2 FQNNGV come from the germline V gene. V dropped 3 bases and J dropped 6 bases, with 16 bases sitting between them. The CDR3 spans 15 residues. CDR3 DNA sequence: TGTGCCAGCAGCTTCAACAGGGAGGGGTGGGATACGCAGTATTTT. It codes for CASSFNREGWDTQYF.

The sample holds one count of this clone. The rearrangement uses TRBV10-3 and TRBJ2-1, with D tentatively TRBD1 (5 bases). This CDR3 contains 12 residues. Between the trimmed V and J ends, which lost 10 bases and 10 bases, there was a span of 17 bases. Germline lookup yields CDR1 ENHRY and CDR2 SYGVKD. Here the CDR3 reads CATMDTLREQFF. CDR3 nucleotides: TGTGCCACAATGGACACACTTCGGGAGCAGTTCTTC.

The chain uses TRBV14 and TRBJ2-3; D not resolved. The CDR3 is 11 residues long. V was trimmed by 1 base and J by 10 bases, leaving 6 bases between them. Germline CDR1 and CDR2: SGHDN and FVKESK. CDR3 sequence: CASSQAFSQYF. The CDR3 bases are TGTGCCAGCAGCCAAGCTTTTTCGCAGTATTTT.

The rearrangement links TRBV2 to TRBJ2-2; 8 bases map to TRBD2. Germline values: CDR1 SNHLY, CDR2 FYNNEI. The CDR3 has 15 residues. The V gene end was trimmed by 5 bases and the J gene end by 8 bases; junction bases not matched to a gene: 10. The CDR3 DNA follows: TGTGCCAGCAGTCCCAGCGGGAGTCTGGGTGGGGAGCTGTTTTTT. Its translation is CASSPSGSLGGELFF.

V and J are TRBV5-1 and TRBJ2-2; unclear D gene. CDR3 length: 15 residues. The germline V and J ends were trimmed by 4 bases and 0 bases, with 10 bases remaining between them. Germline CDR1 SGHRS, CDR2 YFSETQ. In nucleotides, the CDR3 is TGCGCCAGCAGCCTAGGTAGTACGAACACCGGGGAGCTGTTTTTT. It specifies CASSLGSTNTGELFF.

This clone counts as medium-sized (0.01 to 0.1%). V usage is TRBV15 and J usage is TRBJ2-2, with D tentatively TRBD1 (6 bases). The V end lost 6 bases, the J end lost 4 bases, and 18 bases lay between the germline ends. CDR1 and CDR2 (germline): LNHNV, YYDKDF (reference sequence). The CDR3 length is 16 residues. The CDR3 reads CATRSTLGQRTGELFF. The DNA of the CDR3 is TGTGCCACCAGGTCGACCCTAGGACAGCGCACCGGGGAGCTGTTTTTT.

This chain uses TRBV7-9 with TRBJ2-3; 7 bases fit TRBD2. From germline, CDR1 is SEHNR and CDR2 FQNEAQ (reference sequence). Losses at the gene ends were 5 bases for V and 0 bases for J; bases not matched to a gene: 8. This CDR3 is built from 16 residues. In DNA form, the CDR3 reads TGTGCCAGCAGCCCCCGGCTAGCGGTGAGCACAGATACGCAGTATTTT. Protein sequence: CASSPRLAVSTDTQYF.

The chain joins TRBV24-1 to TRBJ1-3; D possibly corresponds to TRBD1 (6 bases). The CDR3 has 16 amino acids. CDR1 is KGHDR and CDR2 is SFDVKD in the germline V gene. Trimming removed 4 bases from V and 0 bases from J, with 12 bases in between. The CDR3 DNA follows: TGTGCCACCAGTGACCCGGGGGGCCCCTCTGGAAACACCATATATTTT. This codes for CATSDPGGPSGNTIYF.

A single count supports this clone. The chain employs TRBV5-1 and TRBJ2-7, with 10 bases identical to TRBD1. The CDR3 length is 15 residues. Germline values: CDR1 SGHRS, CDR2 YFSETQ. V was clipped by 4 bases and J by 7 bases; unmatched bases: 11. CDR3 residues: CASSTDRGRWEEQYF. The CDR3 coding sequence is TGCGCCAGCAGCACCGACAGGGGGCGATGGGAAGAGCAGTACTTC. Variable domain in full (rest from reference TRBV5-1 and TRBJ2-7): KAGVTQTPRYLIKTRGQQVTLSCSPISGHRSVSWYQQTPGQGLQFLFEYFSETQRNKGNFPGRFSGRQFSNSRSEMNVSTLELGDSALYLCASSTDRGRWEEQYFGPGTRLTVT.

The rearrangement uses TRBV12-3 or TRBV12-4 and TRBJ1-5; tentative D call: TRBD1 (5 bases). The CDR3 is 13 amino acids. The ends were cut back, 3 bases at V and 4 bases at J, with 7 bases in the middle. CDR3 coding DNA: TGTGCCAGCAGTTTCGACAGAAATCAGCCCCAGCATTTT. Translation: CASSFDRNQPQHF.

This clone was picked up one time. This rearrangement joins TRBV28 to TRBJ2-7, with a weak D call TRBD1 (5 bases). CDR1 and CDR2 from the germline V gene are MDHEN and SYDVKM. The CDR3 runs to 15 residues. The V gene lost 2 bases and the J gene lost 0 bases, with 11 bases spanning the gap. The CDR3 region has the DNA TGTGCCAGCAGTTTAGGCGACAGCAGCTCCTACGAGCAGTACTTC. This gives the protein CASSLGDSSSYEQYF.